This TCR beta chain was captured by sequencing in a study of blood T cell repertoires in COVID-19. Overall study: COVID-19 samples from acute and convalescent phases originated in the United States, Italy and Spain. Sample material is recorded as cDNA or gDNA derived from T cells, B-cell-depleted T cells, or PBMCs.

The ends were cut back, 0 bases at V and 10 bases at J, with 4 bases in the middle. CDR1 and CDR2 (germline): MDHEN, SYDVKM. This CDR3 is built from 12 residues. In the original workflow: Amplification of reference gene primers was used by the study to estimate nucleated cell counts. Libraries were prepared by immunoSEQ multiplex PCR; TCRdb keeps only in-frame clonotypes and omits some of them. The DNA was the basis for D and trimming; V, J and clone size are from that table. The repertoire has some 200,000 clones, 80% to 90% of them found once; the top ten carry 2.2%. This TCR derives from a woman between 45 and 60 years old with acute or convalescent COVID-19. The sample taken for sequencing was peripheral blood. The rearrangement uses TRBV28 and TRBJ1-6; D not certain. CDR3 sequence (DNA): TGTGCCAGCAGTTTATGGGCCTCACCCCTCCACTTT. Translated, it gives CASSLWASPLHF.